The clone carrying this T cell receptor beta chain was seen just once. At one of its ends the junction is not consistent with the germline gene, which may arise from a read error. Germline loops: CDR1 KGHSH, CDR2 LQKENI. This CDR3 contains 12 residues. Via MiXCR, TCRdb re-called the RACE reads, giving one row per CDR3 protein. Found here are 340,000 or so distinct CDR3 sequences, roughly 6.9% of them singletons; the top ten hold roughly 7.9%. As for time point: patch test 1, 2 weeks after DPC sensitization. Treatment denoted: therapeutic diphenylcyclopropenone sensitization with weekly scalp DPC. This specimen belongs to a study of human T cells and chemical hapten exposure.

This TCR came from a young woman with alopecia areata. Some clones in this sample may be carry-over from other donors' samples. The chain employs TRBV18 and TRBJ2-7; 9 nucleotides line up with TRBD1. The input for sequencing was whole blood, taken in connection with sensitization to the hapten diphenylcyclopropenone (DPC). The CDR3 DNA is TGTGCCAGGTCTACAGGGGGCTGCGAGCTGTACTTC. Amino acids: CARSTGGCELYF. Using reference TRBV18 and TRBJ2-7 for the parts outside the CDR3, the full variable domain is NAGVMQNPRHLVRRRGQEARLRCSPMKGHSHVYWYRQLPEEGLKFMVYLQKENIIDESGMPKERFSAEFPKEGPSILRIQQVVRGDSAAYFCARSTGGCELYFGPGTRLTVT.